This paragraph reports one T cell receptor beta chain. Its matching antigen is unknown. V shed 4 bases, J shed 5 bases, and the junction held 9 bases outside the gene matches. CDR1 and CDR2 from the germline V gene are SGHKS and YYEKEE (reference sequence). This CDR3 has 15 amino acids. The sample belongs to a study of siplizumab effects on memory and regulatory T cells. The study's findings and limits: Researchers could map only a minor fraction of alloreactive clones to unstimulated subsets.

Sequenced by immunoSEQ multiplex PCR; TCRdb stores in-frame clones only, minus some. The table has approximately 90,000 clones, about 93% seen once. The sequence was obtained from a human donor in good health. Sequenced sample: non-Treg CD4+ T cells sorted from blood. The chain uses TRBV5-5 and TRBJ1-5, with 7 bases matching TRBD1. The CDR3 nucleotides are TGTGCCAGCAGCCCGGCCAGGGGGGATGATCAGCCCCAGCATTTT. Its translation is CASSPARGDDQPQHF. The full variable domain, its missing parts supplied by reference TRBV5-5 and TRBJ1-5, is DAGVTQSPTHLIKTRGQQVTLRCSPISGHKSVSWYQQVLGQGPQFIFQYYEKEERGRGNFPDRFSARQFPNYSSELNVNALLLGDSALYLCASSPARGDDQPQHFGDGTRLSIL.